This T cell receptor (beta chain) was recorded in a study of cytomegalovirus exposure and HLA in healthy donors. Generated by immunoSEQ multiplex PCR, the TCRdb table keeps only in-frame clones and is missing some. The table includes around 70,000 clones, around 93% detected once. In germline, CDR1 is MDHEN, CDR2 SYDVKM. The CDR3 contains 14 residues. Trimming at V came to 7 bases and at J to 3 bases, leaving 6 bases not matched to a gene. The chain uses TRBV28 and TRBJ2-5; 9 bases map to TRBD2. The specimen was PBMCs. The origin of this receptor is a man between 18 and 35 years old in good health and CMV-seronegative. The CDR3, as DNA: TGTGCCAGCATGAGGTCTAGCGGGGAAGAGACCCAGTACTTC. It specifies CASMRSSGEETQYF. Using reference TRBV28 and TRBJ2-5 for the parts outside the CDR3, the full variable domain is DVKVTQSSRYLVKRTGEKVFLECVQDMDHENMFWYRQDPGLGLRLIYFSYDVKMKEKGDIPEGYSVSREKKERFSLILESASTNQTSMYLCASMRSSGEETQYFGPGTRLLVL.